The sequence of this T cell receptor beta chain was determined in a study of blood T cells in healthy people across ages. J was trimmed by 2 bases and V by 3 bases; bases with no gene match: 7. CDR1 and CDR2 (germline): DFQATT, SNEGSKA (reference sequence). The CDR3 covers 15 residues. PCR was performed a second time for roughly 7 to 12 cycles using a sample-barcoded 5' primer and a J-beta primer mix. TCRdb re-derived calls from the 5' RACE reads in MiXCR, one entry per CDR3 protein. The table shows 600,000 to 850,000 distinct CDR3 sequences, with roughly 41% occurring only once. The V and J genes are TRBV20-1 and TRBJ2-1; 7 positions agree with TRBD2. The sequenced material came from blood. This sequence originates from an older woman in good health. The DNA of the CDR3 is TGCAGTGCTAGGGTTTGGGGGGGGACCTACAATGAGCAGTTCTTC. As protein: CSARVWGGTYNEQFF.